One sample yielded the 13 T cell receptor beta chains listed below, sequenced in a study of T cell changes during pregnancy in multiple sclerosis. TCRdb's copy holds only in-frame clones and misses some; the assay was immunoSEQ multiplex PCR. The sample consists of about 36,000 clones, more than 70% of them appearing once. The source was CD4+ T cells from peripheral blood mononuclear cells, collected in the first trimester of pregnancy. These receptors originate from a female donor with multiple sclerosis, enrolled in a pregnancy study.

This chain uses TRBV5-1 with TRBJ1-2; 7 positions match TRBD1. V shed 5 bases, J shed 5 bases, and the junction held 9 bases outside the gene matches. In germline, CDR1 is SGHRS, CDR2 YFSETQ. The CDR3 is 14 amino acids. The CDR3 DNA is TGCGCCAGCAGGTCAACAGGGGACCTATATGGCTACACCTTC. Amino acid sequence: CASRSTGDLYGYTF.

V is TRBV18 and J is TRBJ2-3, with TRBD1 identical over 12 bases. CDR3 length equals 14 residues. Germline trimming cut 6 bases from V and 4 bases from J; bases unmatched to any gene: 2. Germline CDR1 and CDR2: KGHSH and LQKENI. The CDR3 loop is CASSRDRGPDTQYF. DNA of the CDR3: TGTGCCAGCTCCCGGGACAGGGGGCCAGATACGCAGTATTTT.

The V call is TRBV7-3, the J call TRBJ2-5, with D uncertain. V was trimmed by 1 base and J by 4 bases, leaving 7 bases between them. In germline, CDR1 is SGHTA, CDR2 FQGTGA. This CDR3 contains 13 residues. Here the CDR3 DNA reads TGTGCCAGCAGCTTAAGATCGGGAGAGACCCAGTACTTC. It specifies CASSLRSGETQYF.

V and J are TRBV5-6 and TRBJ1-4; possibly TRBD1 for D (5 bases). Germline-derived CDR1 and CDR2 are SGHDT and YYEEEE. Trimming stripped 4 bases from V and 4 bases from J, with 14 bases between. The CDR3 contains 15 residues. CDR3 sequence: CASSGGTGRNEKLFF. In DNA form, the CDR3 reads TGTGCCAGCAGCGGGGGGACCGGCCGTAATGAAAAACTGTTTTTT.

A few counts support this clone. The chain combines TRBV6-5 with TRBJ2-2; 7 bases align to TRBD1. The ends lost 8 bases at V and 8 bases at J; junction bases unmatched: 14. Germline V lookup: CDR1 MNHEY, CDR2 SVGAGI. The length of the CDR3 is 15 residues. CDR3 bases: TGTGCCAGCCGTCTTGACAACAGGGGCAAGGGGGAGCTGTTTTTT. It yields the protein CASRLDNRGKGELFF.

This chain links TRBV28 with TRBJ1-1; a possible D gene is TRBD1 (6 bases). Germline-derived CDR1 and CDR2 are MDHEN and SYDVKM. This CDR3 is built from 13 residues. Trimming cost V 6 bases and J 5 bases, with 13 bases left between them. CDR3 in amino acids: CASRTGQRTEAFF. The CDR3 nucleotides read TGTGCCAGCAGAACAGGGCAAAGGACTGAAGCTTTCTTT.

The rearrangement joins TRBV5-1 to TRBJ2-1; 11 bases align to TRBD2. Per the germline V gene, CDR1 is SGHRS and CDR2 is YFSETQ. The CDR3 spans 16 residues. J gave up 2 bases and V 4 bases, and 5 bases lay outside the gene matches. As DNA, the CDR3 is TGCGCCAGCAGCCAGACTAGCGGGATTGCCTACAATGAGCAGTTCTTC. This translates into CASSQTSGIAYNEQFF.

The chain's CDR3 is CASSPLQEKNTEAFF. DNA of the CDR3: TGTGCCAGCTCACCTTTACAGGAAAAGAACACTGAAGCTTTCTTT. This chain joins TRBV18 and TRBJ1-1, with a weak D call TRBD1 (5 bases). This CDR3 spans 15 amino acids. The V end lost 3 bases, the J end lost 1 base, and 12 bases lay between the germline ends. CDR1 KGHSH and CDR2 LQKENI come from the germline V gene.

The V and J genes are TRBV14 and TRBJ1-3, with TRBD1 matching 7 bases. The CDR3 has 17 residues. Losses at the gene ends were 4 bases for V and 0 bases for J; bases not matched to a gene: 9. The germline V gene has CDR1 SGHDN and CDR2 FVKESK. This chain's CDR3 is CASSPPRQGHSGNTIYF. The CDR3 nucleotides are TGTGCCAGCAGCCCCCCCCGACAGGGCCACTCTGGAAACACCATATATTTT.

This clone was seen only once. V and J are TRBV4-1 and TRBJ2-7; a weak D match, TRBD1 (5 bases). V was cut by 5 bases and J by 4 bases, with 9 bases left in between. CDR1 and CDR2 (germline): MGHRA, YSYEKL. This CDR3 spans 12 amino acids. The CDR3 DNA follows: TGCGCCAGCAGCTCGCAGGGTTACGAGCAGTACTTC. This sequence encodes CASSSQGYEQYF.

This clone appeared a single time. V is TRBV6-6 and J is TRBJ1-2, with unresolved D. Per germline, CDR1 MNHNY and CDR2 SVGAGI (reference sequence). V shed 8 bases and J shed 6 bases, with 16 bases lying between them. The CDR3 is 13 residues long. The CDR3 DNA follows: TGTGCCAGCTCCCTACGGGGTACTGATGGCTACACCTTC. It encodes CASSLRGTDGYTF.

This clone was detected only once. The chain combines TRBV2 with TRBJ2-7; 7 bases are a match to TRBD2. Per the germline V gene, CDR1 is SNHLY and CDR2 is FYNNEI. Germline trimming cut 8 bases from V and 1 base from J; bases unmatched to any gene: 11. The CDR3 covers 15 residues. The CDR3 here is CASAGGRTRSYEQYF. DNA for the CDR3: TGTGCCAGCGCTGGAGGGAGGACTAGGTCCTACGAGCAGTACTTC.

J is TRBJ1-4 and V is TRBV6-5; 9 nucleotides align to TRBD1. The CDR3 loop spans 14 amino acids. Germline V gene sequence: CDR1 MNHEY, CDR2 SVGAGI. The V gene end was trimmed by 5 bases and the J gene end by 7 bases; junction bases not matched to a gene: 5. CDR3 coding DNA: TGTGCCAGCAGTGAGGACAGGGGAAGTGAAAAACTGTTTTTT. The encoded protein is CASSEDRGSEKLFF.